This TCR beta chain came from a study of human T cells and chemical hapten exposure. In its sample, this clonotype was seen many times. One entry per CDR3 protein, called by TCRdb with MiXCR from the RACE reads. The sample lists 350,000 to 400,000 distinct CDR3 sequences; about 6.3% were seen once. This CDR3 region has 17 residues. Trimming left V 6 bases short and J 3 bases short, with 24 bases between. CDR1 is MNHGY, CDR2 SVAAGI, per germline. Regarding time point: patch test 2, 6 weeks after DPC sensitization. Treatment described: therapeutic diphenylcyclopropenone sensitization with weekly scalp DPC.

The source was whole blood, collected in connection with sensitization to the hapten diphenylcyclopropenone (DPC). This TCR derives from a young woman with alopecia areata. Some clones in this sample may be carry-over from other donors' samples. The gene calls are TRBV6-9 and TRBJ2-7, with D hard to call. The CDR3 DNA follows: TGTGCCAGCAGCGACGACAAGACCGGGCGGCCGAACTACGAGCAGTACTTC. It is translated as CASSDDKTGRPNYEQYF.